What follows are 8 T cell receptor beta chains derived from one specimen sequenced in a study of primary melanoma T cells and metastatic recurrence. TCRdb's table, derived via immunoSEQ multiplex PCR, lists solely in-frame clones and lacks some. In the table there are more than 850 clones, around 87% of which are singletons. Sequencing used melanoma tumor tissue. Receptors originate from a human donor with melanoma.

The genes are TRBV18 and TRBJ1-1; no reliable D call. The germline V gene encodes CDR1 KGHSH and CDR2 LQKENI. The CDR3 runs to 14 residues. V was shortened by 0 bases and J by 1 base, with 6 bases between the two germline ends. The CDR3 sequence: CASSPPGRNTEAFF. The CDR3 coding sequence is TGTGCCAGCTCACCACCAGGGCGGAACACTGAAGCTTTCTTT.

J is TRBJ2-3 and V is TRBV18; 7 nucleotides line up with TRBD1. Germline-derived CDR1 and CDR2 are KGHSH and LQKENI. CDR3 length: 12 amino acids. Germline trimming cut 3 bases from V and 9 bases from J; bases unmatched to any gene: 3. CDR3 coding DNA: TGTGCCAGCTCACCGCCGGACAGGACGCAGTATTTT. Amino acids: CASSPPDRTQYF. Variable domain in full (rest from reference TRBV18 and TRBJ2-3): NAGVMQNPRHLVRRRGQEARLRCSPMKGHSHVYWYRQLPEEGLKFMVYLQKENIIDESGMPKERFSAEFPKEGPSILRIQQVVRGDSAAYFCASSPPDRTQYFGPGTRLTVL.

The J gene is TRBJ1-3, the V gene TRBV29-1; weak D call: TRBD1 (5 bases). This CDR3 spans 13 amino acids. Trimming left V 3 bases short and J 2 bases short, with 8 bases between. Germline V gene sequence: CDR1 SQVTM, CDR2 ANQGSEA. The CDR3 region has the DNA TGCAGCGTTGACCAGGGTACTGGAAACACCATATATTTT. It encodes CSVDQGTGNTIYF.

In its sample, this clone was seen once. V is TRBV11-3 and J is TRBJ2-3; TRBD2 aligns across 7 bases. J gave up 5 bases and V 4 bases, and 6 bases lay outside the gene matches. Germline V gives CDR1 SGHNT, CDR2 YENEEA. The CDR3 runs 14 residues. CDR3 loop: CASSSQRDKDTQYF. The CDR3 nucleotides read TGTGCCAGCAGCTCCCAGCGGGATAAAGATACGCAGTATTTT.

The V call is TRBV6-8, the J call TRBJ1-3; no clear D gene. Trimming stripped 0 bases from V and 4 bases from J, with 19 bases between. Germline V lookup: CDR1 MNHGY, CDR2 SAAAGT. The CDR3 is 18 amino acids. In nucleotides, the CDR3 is TGTGCCAGCAGTTACTCCGGATTTCAAAGCTCCGGGGGAAACACCATATATTTT. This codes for CASSYSGFQSSGGNTIYF.

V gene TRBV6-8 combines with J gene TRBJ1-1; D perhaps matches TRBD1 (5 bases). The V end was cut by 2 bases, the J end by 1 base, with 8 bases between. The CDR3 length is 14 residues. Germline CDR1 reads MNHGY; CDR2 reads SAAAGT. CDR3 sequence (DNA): TGTGCCAGCAGTTACGGGGGAACGAACACTGAAGCTTTCTTT. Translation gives CASSYGGTNTEAFF.

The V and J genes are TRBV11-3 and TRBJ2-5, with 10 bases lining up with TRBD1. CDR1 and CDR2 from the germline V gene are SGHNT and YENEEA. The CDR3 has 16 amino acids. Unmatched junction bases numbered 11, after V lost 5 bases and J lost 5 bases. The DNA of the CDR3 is TGTGCCAGCAGCCTACTCCCGGGACAGGGGACGGAGACCCAGTACTTC. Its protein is CASSLLPGQGTETQYF.

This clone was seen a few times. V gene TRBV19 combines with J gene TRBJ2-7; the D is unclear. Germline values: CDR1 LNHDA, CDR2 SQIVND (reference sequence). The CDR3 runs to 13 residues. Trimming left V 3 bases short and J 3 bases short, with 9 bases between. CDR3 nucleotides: TGTGCCAGTAGTATTGAACTCAACTACGAGCAGTACTTC. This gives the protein CASSIELNYEQYF.